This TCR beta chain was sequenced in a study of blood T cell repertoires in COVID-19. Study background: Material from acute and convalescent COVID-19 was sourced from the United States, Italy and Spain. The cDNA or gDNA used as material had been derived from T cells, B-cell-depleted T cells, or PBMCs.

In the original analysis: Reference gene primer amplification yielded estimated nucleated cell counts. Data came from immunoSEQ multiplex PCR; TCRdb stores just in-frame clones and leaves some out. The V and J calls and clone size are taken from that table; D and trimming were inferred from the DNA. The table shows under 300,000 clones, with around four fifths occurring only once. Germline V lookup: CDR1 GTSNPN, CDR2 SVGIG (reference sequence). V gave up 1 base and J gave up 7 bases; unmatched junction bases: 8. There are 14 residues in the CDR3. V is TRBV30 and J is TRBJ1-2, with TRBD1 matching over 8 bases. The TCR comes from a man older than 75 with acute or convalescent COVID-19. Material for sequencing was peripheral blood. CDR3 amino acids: CAWSARGLVRGYTF. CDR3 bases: TGTGCCTGGAGTGCCAGGGGGCTGGTTCGTGGCTACACCTTC.